This is a list of T cell receptor beta chains from one sample in a study of OX40 agonist ivuxolimab in advanced cancers. Clones were sequenced by immunoSEQ multiplex PCR, and TCRdb holds only the in-frame ones, with some missing. Here the sample spans approximately 23,000 clones, over 70% being singletons. Sequences were derived from CD4+ or CD8+ T cells sorted from blood, sampled in a trial of the OX40 agonist ivuxolimab. The receptors were sampled from an adult with an advanced solid tumor such as melanoma, head and neck, liver or kidney cancer. Both conserved end residues are part of each CDR3. A D gene is named only where the DNA matches it firmly. Part of the rows lack a size; the others show once, few, many or a class for expanded clones.

J gene,clone size,D gene,V gene,CDR3 protein,CDR3 DNA
TRBJ2-4,NA,TRBD2,TRBV4-3,CASSQDPPPVVGGPKNIQYF,TGCGCCAGCAGCCAAGATCCTCCCCCCGTAGTGGGAGGGCCAAAAAACATTCAGTACTTC
TRBJ2-5,NA,TRBD1,TRBV5-1,CASSLFPGGRETQYF,TGCGCCAGCAGCTTGTTCCCAGGGGGCCGAGAGACCCAGTACTTC
TRBJ2-2,NA,TRBD2,TRBV9,CASSVESGTHTGELFF,TGTGCCAGCAGCGTTGAGAGCGGGACCCACACCGGGGAGCTGTTTTTT
TRBJ2-3,NA,NA,TRBV7-2,CASSPGLPDDTQYF,TGTGCCAGCAGCCCCGGCCTACCAGATGATACGCAGTATTTT
TRBJ2-1,NA,TRBD2,TRBV9,CASSSAGGSYNEQFF,TGTGCCAGCAGCTCAGCGGGGGGGTCCTACAATGAGCAGTTCTTC
TRBJ2-3,NA,TRBD2,TRBV4-1,CASSLELLAGGPVADTQYF,TGCGCCAGCAGCCTCGAACTCCTAGCGGGGGGGCCGGTGGCAGATACGCAGTATTTT
TRBJ2-1,NA,NA,TRBV27,CASSLLSGPTYNEQFF,TGTGCCAGCAGTTTATTGTCGGGACCTACCTACAATGAGCAGTTCTTC
TRBJ2-5,NA,NA,TRBV10-3,CAISEAGQETQYF,TGTGCCATCAGTGAAGCAGGGCAAGAGACCCAGTACTTC
TRBJ2-1,NA,TRBD1,TRBV4-3,CASSQGTGDYNEQFF,TGCGCCAGCAGCCAAGGGACAGGGGACTACAATGAGCAGTTCTTC
TRBJ1-5,NA,NA,TRBV9,CASSQWGSSQPQHF,TGTGCCAGCAGCCAATGGGGGTCCAGTCAGCCCCAGCATTTT
TRBJ1-2,NA,TRBD1,TRBV5-6,CASSWTGPYGYTF,TGTGCCAGCAGCTGGACAGGTCCCTATGGCTACACCTTC
TRBJ2-3,NA,NA,TRBV11-2,CASSLASPELGGTDTQYF,TGTGCCAGCAGCTTAGCTTCCCCAGAATTGGGGGGCACAGATACGCAGTATTTT
TRBJ2-3,NA,NA,TRBV4-1,CASSKGGETDTQYF,TGCGCCAGCAGCAAGGGGGGCGAAACAGATACGCAGTATTTT
TRBJ2-3,NA,NA,TRBV15,CATSRQDSTDTQYF,TGTGCCACCAGCAGACAGGACAGCACAGATACGCAGTATTTT
TRBJ2-5,NA,NA,TRBV6-5,CASSRLVGRETQYF,TGTGCCAGCAGTCGACTAGTGGGGCGGGAGACCCAGTACTTC
TRBJ2-7,NA,TRBD1,TRBV27,CATRGYTREQYF,TGTGCCACCAGGGGGTATACGAGAGAGCAGTACTTC
TRBJ2-7,many,NA,TRBV5-6,CASSLWTDLTYEQYF,TGTGCCAGCAGCCTTTGGACAGACCTTACCTACGAGCAGTACTTC
TRBJ2-7,NA,TRBD1,TRBV29-1,CSGQGARDSPLEQYF,TGCAGCGGACAGGGGGCCCGGGACTCACCCCTTGAGCAGTACTTC
TRBJ2-7,NA,NA,TRBV27,CASSLGRTNEQYF,TGTGCCAGCAGTTTGGGCAGAACTAACGAGCAGTACTTC
TRBJ2-7,NA,TRBD1,TRBV23-1,CASGTGAQPFEQYF,TGCGCCAGCGGAACAGGGGCCCAGCCTTTCGAGCAGTACTTC
TRBJ2-2,NA,NA,TRBV18,CASSPDRSANTGELFF,TGTGCCAGCTCACCCGACAGGAGTGCGAACACCGGGGAGCTGTTTTTT
TRBJ2-3,NA,NA,TRBV6-6,CASSLYTSRDTQYF,TGTGCCAGCAGTCTTTACACAAGCAGAGATACGCAGTATTTT
TRBJ1-2,NA,NA,TRBV7-2,CASTQGYYGYTF,TGTGCCAGCACCCAGGGCTACTATGGCTACACCTTC
TRBJ1-3,NA,TRBD1,TRBV7-6,CASSHGQGASGNTIYF,TGTGCCAGCAGCCACGGACAGGGGGCTTCTGGAAACACCATATATTTT
TRBJ2-2,NA,TRBD2,TRBV2,CASRGTSGRINTGELFF,TGTGCCAGCAGGGGGACTAGCGGGAGGATCAACACCGGGGAGCTGTTTTTT
TRBJ2-3,NA,NA,TRBV7-2,CASSSLGGDGTDTQYF,TGTGCCAGCAGCTCCCTAGGGGGAGACGGCACAGATACGCAGTATTTT
TRBJ2-3,NA,TRBD2,TRBV27,CASRLAGPIRTDTQYF,TGTGCCAGCAGACTAGCGGGACCGATTCGAACAGATACGCAGTATTTT
TRBJ1-3,NA,NA,TRBV27,CASSLYDPYGNTIYF,TGTGCCAGCAGTTTGTATGACCCGTACGGAAACACCATATATTTT
TRBJ2-1,NA,NA,TRBV7-9,CASSFRPARGGDEQFF,TGTGCCAGCAGCTTTAGGCCCGCCAGGGGAGGCGATGAGCAGTTCTTC
TRBJ1-2,NA,TRBD1,TRBV5-8,CASSLDRGNYGYTF,TGTGCCAGCAGCTTGGACAGGGGCAACTATGGCTACACCTTC
TRBJ2-1,few,TRBD1,TRBV5-1,CASSSRDRGLDNEQFF,TGCGCCAGCAGCTCCCGGGACAGGGGCCTGGACAATGAGCAGTTCTTC
TRBJ2-5,NA,NA,TRBV2,CASSETEGLAETQYF,TGTGCCAGCAGTGAAACGGAGGGGCTAGCGGAGACCCAGTACTTC
TRBJ2-5,NA,NA,TRBV7-8,CASSRRGGSGETQYF,TGTGCCAGCAGCCGAAGGGGGGGGTCGGGAGAGACCCAGTACTTC
TRBJ1-2,once,NA,TRBV7-9,CASSFKEEGYTF,TGTGCCAGCAGCTTCAAGGAGGAGGGCTACACCTTC
TRBJ1-6,NA,NA,TRBV7-6,CASSMDSLNSPLHF,TGTGCCAGCAGCATGGACAGCCTTAATTCACCCCTCCACTTT
TRBJ2-7,medium-sized,TRBD1,TRBV27,CASSSPGQGVEQYF,TGTGCCAGCAGTTCCCCGGGACAGGGGGTCGAGCAGTACTTC
TRBJ1-1,NA,TRBD1,TRBV19,CASSPDRGNTEAFF,TGTGCCAGTAGTCCGGACAGGGGGAACACTGAAGCTTTCTTT
TRBJ2-7,NA,NA,TRBV4-3,CASSQETISYEQYF,TGCGCCAGCAGCCAAGAGACTATCTCCTACGAGCAGTACTTC
TRBJ2-6,few,TRBD1,TRBV7-3,CASSLEGRLGQGGAGANVLTF,TGTGCCAGCAGCTTAGAAGGGCGTTTGGGACAGGGGGGGGCTGGGGCCAACGTCCTGACTTTC
TRBJ2-1,once,NA,TRBV9,CASRVGDSSYNEQFF,TGTGCCAGCAGGGTGGGAGACAGCTCCTACAATGAGCAGTTCTTC
TRBJ1-3,NA,NA,TRBV9,CASSVAKDSSGNTIYF,TGTGCCAGCAGCGTAGCTAAAGACAGCTCTGGAAACACCATATATTTT
TRBJ2-7,NA,NA,TRBV27,CASRPGPSAEQYF,TGTGCCAGCAGGCCGGGTCCCTCTGCGGAGCAGTACTTC
TRBJ2-1,NA,NA,TRBV11-2,CASSLWGSYNEQFF,TGTGCCAGCAGCTTGTGGGGGTCCTACAATGAGCAGTTCTTC
TRBJ1-2,NA,TRBD1,TRBV5-8,CASSLGYRGEDYGYTF,TGTGCCAGCAGCCTCGGCTACAGGGGTGAGGACTATGGCTACACCTTC
TRBJ2-5,NA,TRBD2,TRBV6-5,CASRRLAGGMETQYF,TGTGCCAGCAGGAGACTAGCGGGGGGGATGGAGACCCAGTACTTC
TRBJ2-1,NA,NA,TRBV25-1,CASSWNNEQFF,TGTGCCAGCAGTTGGAACAATGAGCAGTTCTTC
TRBJ2-7,NA,NA,TRBV6-5,CASSYRDLGYEQYF,TGTGCCAGCAGTTACAGGGACCTCGGCTACGAGCAGTACTTC
TRBJ1-1,NA,NA,TRBV7-9,CASSLALRGQNTEAFF,TGTGCCAGCAGCTTAGCCCTCAGGGGACAGAACACTGAAGCTTTCTTT
TRBJ2-3,NA,NA,TRBV7-9,CASSGRDSDTQYF,TGTGCCAGCTCAGGCAGGGATTCAGATACGCAGTATTTT
TRBJ2-3,once,TRBD1,TRBV5-6,CASRPDRGGTDTQYF,TGTGCCAGCAGACCAGACAGGGGAGGCACAGATACGCAGTATTTT
TRBJ2-1,NA,TRBD2,TRBV15,CATSSERGGLREQFF,TGTGCCACCAGCAGCGAGCGGGGCGGGTTGAGGGAGCAGTTCTTC
TRBJ2-3,NA,NA,TRBV5-5,CASSLDDSHGRTDTQYF,TGTGCCAGCAGCTTGGATGACAGCCATGGAAGGACAGATACGCAGTATTTT
TRBJ2-7,NA,NA,TRBV5-1,CASSLGREGAYEQYF,TGCGCCAGCAGCTTGGGACGAGAAGGGGCATACGAGCAGTACTTC
TRBJ2-1,NA,TRBD2,TRBV5-8,CASSPWRIGGWDEQFF,TGTGCCAGCAGCCCCTGGCGGATCGGGGGGTGGGATGAGCAGTTCTTC
TRBJ2-5,NA,TRBD1,TRBV7-9,CASRERDRKETQYF,TGTGCCAGCAGAGAAAGGGACAGAAAAGAGACCCAGTACTTC
TRBJ2-7,NA,TRBD1,TRBV19,CASSDRGFVYEQYF,TGTGCCAGTAGTGACAGGGGTTTCGTCTACGAGCAGTACTTC
TRBJ2-2,NA,NA,TRBV6-6,CASSYRDTGELFF,TGTGCCAGCAGTTACCGGGACACCGGGGAGCTGTTTTTT